These 6 T cell receptor beta chains were sequenced from one sample in a study of CD4 T cells in relation to SARS-CoV-2 and coronaviruses. Unexposed donor CD4+ T cells date from 2011-2018, before the COVID-19 pandemic. CD4+ T cells were isolated from the cells after 10 days of culture. Here immunoSEQ multiplex PCR was the method, and the copy in TCRdb shows in-frame clones only, minus some. The table includes about 16,000 clones, 70% to 80% detected once. These receptors' targets are unknown. The sequenced sample was CD4+ T cells from PBMCs, cultured in vitro. The receptors shown here come from a human donor in good health.

This sequence joins TRBV5-1 and TRBJ2-3; a possible D gene is TRBD2 (5 bases). V was cut by 4 bases and J by 0 bases, with 12 bases left in between. CDR1 is SGHRS, CDR2 YFSETQ, per germline. CDR3 length: 15 amino acids. The CDR3 protein is CASSPQTGSTDTQYF. CDR3 nucleotides: TGCGCCAGCAGCCCCCAGACGGGGAGCACAGATACGCAGTATTTT.

The V and J genes are TRBV11-3 and TRBJ2-1, with D maybe TRBD2 (6 bases). CDR1 SGHNT and CDR2 YENEEA come from the germline V gene. With 3 bases removed from V and 0 bases from J, the gap between germline ends came to 9 bases. The CDR3 has 15 amino acids. CDR3 sequence reads: CASSFSGSSYNEQFF. DNA for the CDR3: TGTGCCAGCAGCTTTAGCGGAAGCTCCTACAATGAGCAGTTCTTC.

The chain joins TRBV13 to TRBJ1-3, with a weak D call TRBD1 (5 bases). Trimming took off 2 bases at V and 6 bases at J, with 8 bases between the two ends. CDR1 PRHDT and CDR2 FYEKMQ come from the germline V gene (reference sequence). This CDR3 comprises 13 residues. CDR3: CASSLRGENTIYF. CDR3 nucleotides: TGTGCCAGCAGCTTACGGGGGGAAAACACCATATATTTT.

The chain employs TRBV5-1 and TRBJ2-5, with D perhaps matching TRBD2 (6 bases). Germline-derived CDR1 and CDR2 are SGHRS and YFSETQ. This CDR3 is 13 amino acids long. V lost 5 bases, J lost 4 bases, and 12 bases lay in between. The CDR3: CASSVVGGETQYF. The CDR3 coding sequence is TGCGCCAGCAGTGTGGTGGGGGGAGAGACCCAGTACTTC.

This clone appeared once. This chain joins TRBV10-2 and TRBJ2-6, with 7 nucleotides matching TRBD2. Trimming cost V 6 bases and J 2 bases; bases outside gene matches: 7. The CDR3 is made up of 16 amino acids. CDR1 and CDR2 from the germline V gene are WSHSY and SAAADI. DNA of the CDR3: TGCGCCAGCAGGACCCAAGGGAGGGCTGGGGCCAACGTCCTGACTTTC. Translating gives CASRTQGRAGANVLTF.

The chain recombines TRBV11-3 with TRBJ2-3; no clear D gene. Deletions cut 0 bases from V and 4 bases from J, with 11 bases between. CDR3 length equals 15 residues. The germline CDR1 and CDR2 sequences are SGHNT and YENEEA. The CDR3 sequence is CASSLDGMAPDTQYF. CDR3 in DNA: TGTGCCAGCAGCTTAGACGGAATGGCCCCAGATACGCAGTATTTT.